These 22 T cell receptor beta chains were all obtained from the same sample, sequenced in a study of blood T cell repertoires in COVID-19. Profiled with immunoSEQ multiplex PCR; TCRdb holds only in-frame clones, not every one. The sample yields about 330,000 clones, 80% to 95% seen once. The sample comprised PBMCs or T cells enriched from blood (not recorded which). These receptors all stem from a woman in her thirties who had recovered from COVID-19.

The V call is TRBV4-3, the J call TRBJ2-7; possibly TRBD2 for D (6 bases). This CDR3 region has 15 residues. V lost 1 base, J lost 4 bases, and 14 bases lay in between. Germline loops: CDR1 LGHNA, CDR2 YSLEER. The CDR3: CASSQGWKGTYEQYF. The CDR3 nucleotides read TGCGCCAGCAGCCAAGGATGGAAGGGGACTTACGAGCAGTACTTC.

The chain combines TRBV5-1 with TRBJ1-2, with D unclear. CDR3 length equals 14 residues. Trimming removed 4 bases at V and 6 bases at J, with 16 bases between. Germline V CDR1 and CDR2: SGHRS, YFSETQ. The CDR3 nucleotides are TGCGCCAGCAGCGCGGGGAACGGTATCCATGGCTACACCTTC. Its translation: CASSAGNGIHGYTF.

A single count supports this clone. V is TRBV7-6 and J is TRBJ2-2; the match to TRBD2 covers 10 bases. The J segment lost 5 bases and the V segment lost 4 bases, leaving 7 bases of the junction unmatched. The CDR3 has 16 amino acids. The germline V gene encodes CDR1 SGHVS and CDR2 FNYEAQ. CDR3 sequence: CASSYRLAGQTGELFF. CDR3 nucleotides: TGTGCCAGCAGCTACCGACTAGCGGGCCAAACCGGGGAGCTGTTTTTT.

The chain uses TRBV19 and TRBJ1-5, with 7 nucleotides matching TRBD1. Germline-derived CDR1 and CDR2 are LNHDA and SQIVND (reference sequence). The CDR3 is made up of 14 amino acids. With V trimmed by 8 bases and J by 2 bases, 6 bases remained unmatched. The CDR3 reads CASDRDWGNQPQHF. CDR3 DNA sequence: TGTGCCAGTGACAGGGACTGGGGCAATCAGCCCCAGCATTTT.

The chain recombines TRBV27 with TRBJ2-1; 12 nucleotides match TRBD2. This CDR3 spans 15 amino acids. Looked up from germline, CDR1 is MNHEY and CDR2 is SMNVEV (reference sequence). The V gene end was trimmed by 6 bases and the J gene end by 6 bases; junction bases not matched to a gene: 6. CDR3: CASSLGLAGINEQFF. CDR3 sequence (DNA): TGTGCCAGCAGCCTGGGACTAGCGGGCATCAATGAGCAGTTCTTC.

The chain has TRBV23-1 and TRBJ2-7, with 9 bases that match TRBD2. TRBV23-1 is an ORF; its function is uncertain. The CDR3 loop spans 15 amino acids. V lost 4 bases, J lost 2 bases, and 6 bases stayed unmatched. CDR3 nucleotide sequence: TGCGCCAGCAGTCCAAGGCGGGGGGGAACCTACGAGCAGTACTTC. It encodes CASSPRRGGTYEQYF.

Remarks on this clone: Other DNA sequences in this specimen translate into the identical CDR3. The chain joins TRBV18 to TRBJ1-2; 8 positions agree with TRBD1. The V and J ends lost 6 bases and 3 bases, in that order; junction bases with no gene match: 3. Germline CDR1 is KGHSH and CDR2 is LQKENI. The CDR3 has 13 amino acids. The CDR3 loop is CASSPDRDYGYTF. CDR3 DNA: TGTGCCAGCTCCCCGGACAGGGACTATGGCTACACCTTC. Drawing the rest from reference TRBV18 and TRBJ1-2, the complete variable domain is NAGVMQNPRHLVRRRGQEARLRCSPMKGHSHVYWYRQLPEEGLKFMVYLQKENIIDESGMPKERFSAEFPKEGPSILRIQQVVRGDSAAYFCASSPDRDYGYTFGSGTRLTVV.

This rearrangement joins TRBV10-1 to TRBJ2-1; 7 nucleotides match TRBD2. Germline values: CDR1 WNHNN, CDR2 SYGVQD (reference sequence). After removal of 6 bases from V and 0 bases from J, the junction contained 8 bases not matched to a gene. CDR3 length: 16 residues. The DNA of the CDR3 is TGCGCCAGCAGCCCCGGAGCGGGGAGCTCCTACAATGAGCAGTTCTTC. Protein: CASSPGAGSSYNEQFF.

The V call is TRBV30, the J call TRBJ1-6; no reliable D call. Germline CDR1 GTSNPN, CDR2 SVGIG (reference sequence). This CDR3 is built from 15 residues. Trimming shortened V by 5 bases and J by 0 bases, and 11 bases separated the two germline ends. The CDR3 DNA reads TGTGCCTGGGGACGGTTTAGCTCCTATAATTCACCCCTCCACTTT. Amino acid sequence: CAWGRFSSYNSPLHF.

The chain is built from TRBV7-2 and TRBJ2-3; TRBD2 agrees at 8 bases. J lost 4 bases, V lost 5 bases, and 8 bases had no gene match. The CDR3 spans 15 residues. Per the germline V gene, CDR1 is SGHTA and CDR2 is FQGNSA. CDR3 sequence reads: CASSPSGGPADTQYF. CDR3 bases: TGTGCCAGCAGCCCTTCGGGGGGGCCTGCAGATACGCAGTATTTT.

The chain recombines TRBV15 with TRBJ1-6; no clear D gene. Germline V gene lookup returns CDR1 LNHNV and CDR2 YYDKDF (reference sequence). V was clipped by 0 bases and J by 8 bases, with 8 bases between them. The CDR3 is made up of 14 amino acids. The CDR3 bases are TGTGCCACCAGCAGAGAACAGCCAGATTCACCCCTCCACTTT. It yields the protein CATSREQPDSPLHF.

The rearrangement links TRBV4-1 to TRBJ1-2; a possible D gene is TRBD1 (5 bases). The germline V and J ends were trimmed by 1 base and 3 bases, with 15 bases remaining between them. CDR1 is MGHRA, CDR2 YSYEKL, per germline. The CDR3 loop spans 16 amino acids. The CDR3 protein is CASSQGEGAPDYGYTF. DNA for the CDR3: TGCGCCAGCAGCCAAGGCGAAGGGGCCCCCGACTATGGCTACACCTTC.

The chain employs TRBV6-2 or TRBV6-3 and TRBJ2-7; maybe TRBD1 (6 bases). CDR3 length: 15 residues. V was shortened by 2 bases and J by 4 bases, with 15 bases between the two germline ends. CDR1 is MNHEY, CDR2 SVGEGT, per germline. The CDR3 region is CASSYGAQGNYEQYF. In DNA, the CDR3 is TGTGCCAGCAGTTACGGGGCCCAGGGGAATTACGAGCAGTACTTC.

The genes are TRBV6-5 and TRBJ1-6; D is unresolved. The CDR3 is 15 residues long. V lost 2 bases and J lost 8, with 13 bases in between. Germline V lookup: CDR1 MNHEY, CDR2 SVGAGI. The CDR3 sequence: CASSYGSSLDSPLHF. CDR3 coding DNA: TGTGCCAGCAGTTACGGGTCCTCCCTAGATTCACCCCTCCACTTT.

The chain carries TRBV7-2 and TRBJ1-5; D remains unclear. The germline V and J ends were trimmed by 5 bases and 4 bases, with 18 bases remaining between them. The CDR3 loop spans 16 amino acids. Germline CDR1 SGHTA, CDR2 FQGNSA. The CDR3 sequence: CASSPRERAGNQPQHF. The CDR3 coding sequence is TGTGCCAGCAGCCCCCGTGAGAGGGCCGGGAATCAGCCCCAGCATTTT.

This clone was found once. The rearrangement uses TRBV18 and TRBJ2-1; 9 positions agree with TRBD1. V lost 4 bases to trimming and J lost 7 bases; unmatched junction nucleotides: 11. The CDR3 is 16 residues long. Germline V lookup: CDR1 KGHSH, CDR2 LQKENI. The CDR3 DNA reads as TGTGCCAGCTCACTACTCCGGGACAGGGAACGTAATGAGCAGTTCTTC. As protein: CASSLLRDRERNEQFF.

The chain has TRBV7-9 and TRBJ1-1; D call uncertain. V lost 3 bases, J lost 1 base, and 6 bases lay in between. The CDR3 contains 13 residues. Germline CDR1 is SEHNR and CDR2 is FQNEAQ (reference sequence). The CDR3 spells CASSFEANTEAFF. The DNA for the CDR3 is TGTGCCAGCAGCTTCGAGGCGAACACTGAAGCTTTCTTT.

The gene calls are TRBV6-2 or TRBV6-3 and TRBJ1-5; TRBD1 matches 8 bases. Germline V gives CDR1 MNHEY, CDR2 SVGEGT. With 5 bases clipped from V and 5 bases from J, the junction kept 11 bases outside the gene matches. This CDR3 region has 16 residues. Here the CDR3 DNA reads TGTGCCAGCAGTCGAGCCGGGACAGGACATCATCAGCCCCAGCATTTT. Residues: CASSRAGTGHHQPQHF.

The gene calls are TRBV28 and TRBJ2-1, with 7 bases that match TRBD1. Germline assignment: CDR1 MDHEN and CDR2 SYDVKM. With V trimmed by 2 bases and J by 6 bases, 7 bases remained unmatched. The CDR3 runs 15 residues. In nucleotides, the CDR3 is TGTGCCAGCAGTTTACAGGACAGGTTATCCAATGAGCAGTTCTTC. Its translation is CASSLQDRLSNEQFF.

V gene TRBV10-3 combines with J gene TRBJ2-7, with 8 bases identical to TRBD2. Germline V lookup: CDR1 ENHRY, CDR2 SYGVKD. Germline trimming cut 9 bases from V and 7 bases from J; bases unmatched to any gene: 8. The CDR3 loop spans 12 amino acids. The CDR3, as DNA: TGTGCCATTTCGGGGGGGGTTAGGGAGCAGTACTTC. Protein sequence: CAISGGVREQYF.

The DNA of the CDR3 is TGTGCCAGCAGCTTTTATATGCCGACAGGATTGAACACTGAAGCTTTCTTT. This codes for CASSFYMPTGLNTEAFF. J is TRBJ1-1 and V is TRBV7-3, with D possibly being TRBD1 (6 bases). This CDR3 region has 17 residues. Trimming stripped 3 bases from V and 0 bases from J, with 17 bases between. The germline CDR1 and CDR2 sequences are SGHTA and FQGTGA. The full variable domain, completed using reference TRBV7-3 and TRBJ1-1, is GAGVSQTPSNKVTEKGKYVELRCDPISGHTALYWYRQSLGQGPEFLIYFQGTGAADDSGLPNDRFFAVRPEGSVSTLKIQRTERGDSAVYLCASSFYMPTGLNTEAFFGQGTRLTVV.

This chain uses TRBV6-5 with TRBJ1-1; D call uncertain. CDR3 length equals 11 residues. Germline-derived CDR1 and CDR2 are MNHEY and SVGAGI. Trimming shortened V by 8 bases and J by 3 bases, and 7 bases separated the two germline ends. CDR3 protein: CASGRDTEAFF. The CDR3, as DNA: TGTGCCAGCGGGAGGGACACTGAAGCTTTCTTT.